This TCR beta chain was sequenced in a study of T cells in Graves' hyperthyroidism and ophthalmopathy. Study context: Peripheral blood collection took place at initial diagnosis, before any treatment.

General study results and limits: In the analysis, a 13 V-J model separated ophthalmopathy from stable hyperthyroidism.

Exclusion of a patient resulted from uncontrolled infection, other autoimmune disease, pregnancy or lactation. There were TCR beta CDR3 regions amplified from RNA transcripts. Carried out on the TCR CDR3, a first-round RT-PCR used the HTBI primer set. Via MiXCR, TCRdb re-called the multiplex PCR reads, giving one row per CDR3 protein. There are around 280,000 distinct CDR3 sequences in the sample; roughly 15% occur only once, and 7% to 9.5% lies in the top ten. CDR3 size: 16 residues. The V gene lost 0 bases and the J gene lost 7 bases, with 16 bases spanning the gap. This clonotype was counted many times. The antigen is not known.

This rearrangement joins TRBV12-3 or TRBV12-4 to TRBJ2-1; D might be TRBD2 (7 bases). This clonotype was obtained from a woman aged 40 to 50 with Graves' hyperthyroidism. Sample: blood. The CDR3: CASSLAGAGVFNEQFF. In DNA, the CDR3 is TGTGCCAGCAGTTTAGCGGGGGCGGGAGTCTTTAATGAGCAGTTCTTC.